This TCR beta chain was observed in a study of OX40 agonist ivuxolimab in advanced cancers. Germline CDR1 reads MDHEN; CDR2 reads SYDVKM. V was trimmed by 5 bases and J by 10 bases, leaving 23 bases between them. CDR3 length: 15 residues. This clone is a singleton in its sample. Libraries were prepared by immunoSEQ multiplex PCR; TCRdb keeps only in-frame clonotypes and omits some of them. The sample yields roughly 80,000 clones, approximately 90% seen once. This sequence was found in an adult with an advanced solid tumor such as melanoma, head and neck, liver or kidney cancer. J is TRBJ2-5 and V is TRBV28; D possibly uses TRBD1 or TRBD2 (5 bases each). Material: CD4+ or CD8+ T cells sorted from blood, obtained in a trial of the OX40 agonist ivuxolimab. The CDR3, as DNA: TGTGCCAGCAGTCTCCGGGACCAACTGAAGAGTGGCCAGTACTTC. It encodes CASSLRDQLKSGQYF.